These 21 T cell receptor beta chains were all obtained from the same sample, sequenced in a study of persistence of HIV-infected CD4 T cells. The libraries were made with immunoSEQ version 4 in survey mode. Only in-frame clones appear in the TCRdb table, and some are missing; sequencing was by immunoSEQ multiplex PCR. The sample has around 45,000 clones, approximately 91% seen once. Nonspecific anti-CD3/anti-CD28 bead stimulation represents the broad CD4+ T cell repertoire. Sorting of responding CD4+ T cells relied on upregulated CD40 ligand together with CD69. Their cognate antigens are unknown. Material: CD4+ T cells sorted from PBMCs after roughly 19-hour stimulation, obtained from a patient who received antiretroviral therapy. The receptors derive from an adult man with HIV who was CMV-seropositive.

The CDR3 nucleotides are TGCAGCGTTGAAGCCGGGACAGATACGCAGTATTTT. It specifies CSVEAGTDTQYF. The rearrangement links TRBV29-1 to TRBJ2-3; no definite D call. V shed 1 base and J shed 3 bases, with 5 bases lying between them. The CDR3 is 12 amino acids. Germline-derived CDR1 and CDR2 are SQVTM and ANQGSEA.

This chain connects TRBV2 to TRBJ1-5; weak D call: TRBD1 (6 bases). The CDR3 has 15 amino acids. Looked up from germline, CDR1 is SNHLY and CDR2 is FYNNEI. Between the trimmed V and J ends, which lost 6 bases and 4 bases, there was a span of 16 bases. CDR3 sequence (DNA): TGTGCCAGCAGGCCCAGCCCTCAGGGGAATCAGCCCCAGCATTTT. This gives the protein CASRPSPQGNQPQHF.

This clone appeared a few times. This sequence joins TRBV4-1 and TRBJ1-5, with no clear D. Trimming took off 2 bases at V and 3 bases at J, with 5 bases between the two ends. CDR1 MGHRA and CDR2 YSYEKL come from the germline V gene. The CDR3 totals 13 residues. The chain's CDR3 is CASSQQVNQPQHF. The DNA for the CDR3 is TGCGCCAGCAGCCAACAAGTCAATCAGCCCCAGCATTTT.

The chain links TRBV29-1 to TRBJ2-2; 8 bases agree with TRBD1. With V trimmed by 7 bases and J by 8 bases, 6 bases remained unmatched. The CDR3 is 12 amino acids. CDR1 and CDR2 (germline): SQVTM, ANQGSEA. In DNA form, the CDR3 reads TGCAGCGCAACAGGGGGGACGGGGGAGCTGTTTTTT. Its translation: CSATGGTGELFF.

J is TRBJ1-1 and V is TRBV5-1; D may be TRBD1 (5 bases). Per germline, CDR1 SGHRS and CDR2 YFSETQ. The CDR3 extends over 15 amino acids. V dropped 2 bases and J dropped 2 bases, with 13 bases sitting between them. CDR3 amino acids: CASSFGATRNTEAFF. DNA for the CDR3: TGCGCCAGCAGCTTTGGGGCCACCCGAAACACTGAAGCTTTCTTT.

The chain couples TRBV28 to TRBJ1-5; possibly TRBD1 for D (5 bases). Germline loops: CDR1 MDHEN, CDR2 SYDVKM. V was pared by 6 bases and J by 5 bases, with 8 bases between. The CDR3 consists of 12 residues. The CDR3 nucleotides read TGTGCCAGCAGGACAGCTCATCAGCCCCAGCATTTT. Translating it yields CASRTAHQPQHF.

The V and J genes are TRBV6-5 and TRBJ1-5; 7 bases fit TRBD1. After removal of 6 bases from V and 0 bases from J, the junction contained 2 bases not matched to a gene. Germline V lookup: CDR1 MNHEY, CDR2 SVGAGI. The CDR3 has 14 amino acids. CDR3 DNA sequence: TGTGCCAGCAGGGGACAGTTTAGCAATCAGCCCCAGCATTTT. Translating gives CASRGQFSNQPQHF.

The genes are TRBV28 and TRBJ1-2, with 7 bases fitting TRBD1. The CDR3 runs 13 residues. V shed 6 bases and J 8 bases; nucleotides not matched to a gene: 9. Germline CDR1 is MDHEN and CDR2 is SYDVKM. CDR3 sequence reads: CASRPRGTRGYTF. DNA for the CDR3: TGTGCCAGCAGACCCAGGGGGACCCGGGGCTACACCTTC.

The chain carries TRBV19 and TRBJ2-1; 8 positions agree with TRBD1. The germline gives CDR1 LNHDA, CDR2 SQIVND (reference sequence). Trimming removed 3 bases from V and 7 bases from J; junction bases left unmatched: 5. CDR3 size: 14 residues. This CDR3 reads CASSIQGARNEQFF. The CDR3 bases are TGTGCCAGTAGTATCCAGGGGGCTCGGAATGAGCAGTTCTTC.

The chain carries TRBV19 and TRBJ2-7; tentative D call: TRBD2 (6 bases). Trimming took 2 bases from V and 2 from J, leaving 10 bases between them. CDR3 length: 14 amino acids. Germline values: CDR1 LNHDA, CDR2 SQIVND (reference sequence). CDR3 sequence reads: CASSIKGGAYEQYF. CDR3 bases: TGTGCCAGTAGTATAAAGGGCGGGGCCTACGAGCAGTACTTC.

The CDR3 nucleotides read TGTGCCAGCAGGAGGGGGGAAGCCAAAAACATTCAGTACTTC. This translates into CASRRGEAKNIQYF. The chain combines TRBV6-5 with TRBJ2-4; D is perhaps TRBD1 or TRBD2 (6 bases each). V lost 6 bases and J lost 0, with 9 bases in between. The germline V gene has CDR1 MNHEY and CDR2 SVGAGI. CDR3 length equals 14 residues.

The chain recombines TRBV2 with TRBJ2-7, with 8 positions matching TRBD1. From germline, CDR1 is SNHLY and CDR2 FYNNEI. This CDR3 is built from 13 residues. V lost 9 bases, J lost 4 bases, and 8 bases stayed unmatched. The chain's CDR3 is CARRDRLGYEQYF. The DNA of the CDR3 is TGTGCCAGACGGGACAGGCTGGGGTACGAGCAGTACTTC.

The chain recombines TRBV19 with TRBJ1-1; D call uncertain. Looked up from germline, CDR1 is LNHDA and CDR2 is SQIVND (reference sequence). The ends were cut back, 8 bases at V and 2 bases at J, with 9 bases in the middle. The CDR3 runs to 12 residues. CDR3 in DNA: TGTGCCAGTCTTGGGGTCAACACTGAAGCTTTCTTT. It codes for CASLGVNTEAFF.

The chain couples TRBV10-3 to TRBJ1-1; 10 bases align to TRBD1. V trimming: 10 bases; J trimming: 7 bases; junction bases outside the gene matches: 12. There are 14 residues in the CDR3. In germline, CDR1 is ENHRY, CDR2 SYGVKD. The CDR3 bases are TGTGCCACCAAGGGGACAGGGGCCGTCGATGAAGCTTTCTTT. Translating gives CATKGTGAVDEAFF.

The chain recombines TRBV3-1 (or the pseudogene TRBV3-2) with TRBJ2-7, with 7 bases fitting TRBD1. This CDR3 comprises 13 residues. Germline V gene lookup returns CDR1 LGHDT and CDR2 YNNKEL (reference sequence). Trimming at V came to 6 bases and at J to 2 bases, leaving 4 bases not matched to a gene. Here the CDR3 reads CASRRTGTYEQYF. The CDR3 bases are TGTGCCAGCAGAAGGACAGGCACCTACGAGCAGTACTTC.

This CDR3 reads CASSLDGRISTDTQYF. The CDR3 nucleotides read TGCGCCAGCAGCTTGGATGGCAGGATTAGTACAGATACGCAGTATTTT. The rearrangement uses TRBV5-1 and TRBJ2-3, with unresolved D. This CDR3 is built from 16 residues. Germline V gene lookup returns CDR1 SGHRS and CDR2 YFSETQ. V lost 0 bases, J lost 3 bases, and 14 bases lay in between. The full variable domain, with the rest looked up from reference TRBV5-1 and TRBJ2-3, is KAGVTQTPRYLIKTRGQQVTLSCSPISGHRSVSWYQQTPGQGLQFLFEYFSETQRNKGNFPGRFSGRQFSNSRSEMNVSTLELGDSALYLCASSLDGRISTDTQYFGPGTRLTVL.

This chain uses TRBV5-1 with TRBJ2-7, with TRBD1 matching over 8 bases. Per the germline V gene, CDR1 is SGHRS and CDR2 is YFSETQ. The CDR3 runs 17 residues. With 5 bases clipped from V and 2 bases from J, the junction kept 15 bases outside the gene matches. The CDR3 is CASRQGGLQGSTYEQYF. CDR3 nucleotide sequence: TGCGCCAGCAGACAGGGGGGCCTTCAGGGGTCTACCTACGAGCAGTACTTC.

This chain links TRBV28 with TRBJ1-4, with D perhaps matching TRBD1 (5 bases). From germline, CDR1 is MDHEN and CDR2 SYDVKM. The CDR3 contains 16 residues. V was trimmed by 2 bases and J by 8 bases, leaving 18 bases between them. This chain's CDR3 is CASSLGGRVRGEKLFF. The CDR3 bases are TGTGCCAGCAGTTTAGGTGGACGGGTTCGGGGGGAAAAACTGTTTTTT.

This clone has only one observation. The chain carries TRBV4-1 and TRBJ2-1, with TRBD1 matching 9 bases. CDR1 and CDR2 from the germline V gene are MGHRA and YSYEKL. This CDR3 contains 17 residues. The V gene end was trimmed by 4 bases and the J gene end by 3 bases; junction bases not matched to a gene: 10. In nucleotides, the CDR3 is TGCGCCAGCAGCCTACTCGGGACAGGGTCTCTCTACAATGAGCAGTTCTTC. Its protein is CASSLLGTGSLYNEQFF.

This chain connects TRBV30 to TRBJ1-2; no clear D. Germline lookup yields CDR1 GTSNPN and CDR2 SVGIG (reference sequence). V was clipped by 1 base and J by 4 bases, with 7 bases between them. The CDR3 extends over 12 amino acids. The CDR3 DNA reads TGTGCCTGGAGTGGTGGCAGCTATGGCTACACCTTC. It specifies CAWSGGSYGYTF.

The J gene is TRBJ2-1, the V gene TRBV2, with TRBD1 identical over 12 bases. Germline V gene sequence: CDR1 SNHLY, CDR2 FYNNEI. This CDR3 comprises 15 residues. The trim removed 6 bases at V and 7 bases at J, leaving 7 bases unmatched. CDR3 nucleotide sequence: TGTGCCAGCAGCCTGGGACAGGGGGCGGGAAATGAGCAGTTCTTC. Translated: CASSLGQGAGNEQFF.